These 12 T cell receptor beta chains originate from one sample sequenced in a study of shared clonotypes between healthy human individuals. Clones were read by immunoSEQ multiplex PCR, and TCRdb kept only the in-frame ones, dropping some. The sample includes some 1,100,000 clones, about 84% of them seen just once. The sample was memory CD4+ T cells from PBMCs. Subset of the sample: CD45RA-negative fraction. These receptors were collected from a man aged 18 to 30 in good health. Some clones in this sample may be carry-over from other donors' samples.

The J gene is TRBJ2-2, the V gene TRBV15, with D possibly TRBD1 on 5 matching bases. The CDR3 extends over 17 amino acids. The germline V gene encodes CDR1 LNHNV and CDR2 YYDKDF (reference sequence). Trimming removed 0 bases from V and 4 bases from J, with 15 bases in between. CDR3 region: CATSRDQGTRTTGELFF. Here the CDR3 DNA reads TGTGCCACCAGCAGAGATCAGGGTACGAGGACCACCGGGGAGCTGTTTTTT.

This rearrangement joins TRBV7-8 to TRBJ2-7; D is unclear. Germline loops: CDR1 SGHVS, CDR2 FQNEAQ. Trimming removed 0 bases at V and 5 bases at J, with 2 bases between. The CDR3 length is 11 residues. The CDR3 DNA follows: TGTGCCAGCAGCTTAGCCAACGAGCAGTACTTC. This translates into CASSLANEQYF.

J is TRBJ2-5 and V is TRBV7-2; no clear D gene. In germline, CDR1 is SGHTA, CDR2 FQGNSA. The V and J ends lost 1 base and 4 bases respectively, with 4 bases between them. The CDR3 is made up of 12 amino acids. The CDR3 coding sequence is TGTGCCAGCAGCTTAGTTACAGAGACCCAGTACTTC. It is translated as CASSLVTETQYF.

The chain uses TRBV4-1 and TRBJ1-1; D perhaps matches TRBD1 (5 bases). This CDR3 is built from 12 residues. Looked up from germline, CDR1 is MGHRA and CDR2 is YSYEKL. The V and J ends lost 6 bases and 5 bases respectively, with 10 bases between them. The CDR3 protein is CASRGLGTEAFF. CDR3 DNA sequence: TGCGCCAGCAGGGGGCTGGGGACTGAAGCTTTCTTT.

This chain connects TRBV5-1 to TRBJ2-2; a weak D match, TRBD2 (5 bases). Between the trimmed V and J ends, which lost 4 bases and 0 bases, there was a span of 7 bases. The CDR3 is 14 amino acids. The germline V gene encodes CDR1 SGHRS and CDR2 YFSETQ. CDR3 loop: CASSADSNTGELFF. DNA for the CDR3: TGCGCCAGCAGCGCGGACTCGAACACCGGGGAGCTGTTTTTT.

The V and J genes are TRBV27 and TRBJ2-1, with 13 nucleotides matching TRBD2. J gave up 8 bases and V 5 bases, and 9 bases lay outside the gene matches. The CDR3 is made up of 16 amino acids. The germline V gene has CDR1 MNHEY and CDR2 SMNVEV (reference sequence). Written as DNA, the CDR3 is TGTGCCAGCAGTGGCGGGACTAGCGGGAATGGGGATGAGCAGTTCTTC. Protein sequence: CASSGGTSGNGDEQFF.

In DNA form, the CDR3 reads TGTGCCAGTAGCCCCCGGGACGGCAATCAGCCCCAGCATTTT. Protein sequence: CASSPRDGNQPQHF. The chain links TRBV19 to TRBJ1-5, with D possibly being TRBD1 (5 bases). Germline CDR1 and CDR2: LNHDA and SQIVND (reference sequence). This CDR3 region has 14 residues. V gave up 6 bases and J gave up 2 bases, with 11 bases separating them.

The V call is TRBV28, the J call TRBJ2-1; D remains unclear. Trimming pared 5 bases from V and 10 bases from J, leaving 12 bases between. The germline V gene encodes CDR1 MDHEN and CDR2 SYDVKM. The CDR3 totals 12 residues. CDR3 nucleotides: TGTGCCAGCAGTCCTGTTAGGCGGGAGCAGTTCTTC. Encoded protein: CASSPVRREQFF.

The V gene is TRBV11-2, the J gene TRBJ2-1; tentative D call: TRBD2 (5 bases). From germline, CDR1 is SGHAT and CDR2 FQNNGV. The CDR3 extends over 16 amino acids. V was pared by 5 bases and J by 7 bases, with 21 bases between. The CDR3 is CASSLVVGANLNEQFF. The CDR3 DNA follows: TGTGCCAGCAGCCTCGTAGTGGGAGCCAACCTAAATGAGCAGTTCTTC.

The J gene is TRBJ2-1, the V gene TRBV7-3; 9 nucleotides match TRBD1. The germline V gene has CDR1 SGHTA and CDR2 FQGTGA. The CDR3 length is 15 residues. Losses at the gene ends were 6 bases for V and 7 bases for J; bases not matched to a gene: 10. This chain's CDR3 is CASSRQGQGRNEQFF. The CDR3 bases are TGTGCCAGCAGTCGACAGGGACAGGGTAGAAATGAGCAGTTCTTC.

This clone was found once. The chain employs TRBV4-2 and TRBJ2-5, with D uncertain. V lost 4 bases and J 0 bases, leaving 6 bases between the germline ends. Per germline, CDR1 LGHNA and CDR2 YNFKEQ. CDR3 length: 13 residues. This CDR3 reads CASSRQNQETQYF. The CDR3 nucleotides read TGTGCCAGCAGCCGTCAGAACCAAGAGACCCAGTACTTC.

The rearrangement links TRBV6-1 to TRBJ2-1; TRBD1 is a possible D gene (6 bases). V dropped 10 bases and J dropped 8 bases, with 18 bases sitting between them. The length of the CDR3 is 13 residues. The germline CDR1 and CDR2 sequences are MNHNS and SASEGT. Here the CDR3 DNA reads TGTGCCAACCTAATCATGGACAGAGATGAGCAGTTCTTC. Translating gives CANLIMDRDEQFF.